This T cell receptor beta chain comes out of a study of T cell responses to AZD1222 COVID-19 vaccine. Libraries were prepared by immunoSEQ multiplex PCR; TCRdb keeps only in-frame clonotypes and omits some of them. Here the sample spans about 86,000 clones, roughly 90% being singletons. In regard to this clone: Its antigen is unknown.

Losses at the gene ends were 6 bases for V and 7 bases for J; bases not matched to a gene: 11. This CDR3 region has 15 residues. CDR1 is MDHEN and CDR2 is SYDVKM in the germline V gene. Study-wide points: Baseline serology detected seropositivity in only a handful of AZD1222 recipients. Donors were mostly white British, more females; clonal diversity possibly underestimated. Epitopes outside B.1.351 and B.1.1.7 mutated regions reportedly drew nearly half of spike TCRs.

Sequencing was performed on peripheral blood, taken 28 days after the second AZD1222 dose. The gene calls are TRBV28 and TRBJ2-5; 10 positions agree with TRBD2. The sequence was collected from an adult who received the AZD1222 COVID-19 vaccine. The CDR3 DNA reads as TGTGCCAGCAGCCTCAGCGGGAGGGCTGTAGGGACCCAGTACTTC. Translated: CASSLSGRAVGTQYF. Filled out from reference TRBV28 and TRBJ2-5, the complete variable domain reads DVKVTQSSRYLVKRTGEKVFLECVQDMDHENMFWYRQDPGLGLRLIYFSYDVKMKEKGDIPEGYSVSREKKERFSLILESASTNQTSMYLCASSLSGRAVGTQYFGPGTRLLVL.